This TCR beta chain was obtained from a study of cytomegalovirus exposure and HLA in healthy donors. This clone was counted ten times or more. Its specificity is not known. The donors were members of the validation cohort comprising about 130 subjects, separate from the approximately 700-subject first cohort. Generated by immunoSEQ multiplex PCR, the TCRdb table keeps only in-frame clones and is missing some. The repertoire holds 150,000 to 250,000 clones, with roughly 82% as singletons. Study conclusions and caveats: Most TCR sequences were seen very rarely across donors, but some public TCRs occurred in many.

The sequencing input was PBMCs. The TCR comes from a woman in her twenties or thirties in good health and CMV-seropositive.

DNA of the CDR3: TGTGCCAGCAGCGGACAGAATAGCAATCAGCCCCAGCATTTT. Its protein is CASSGQNSNQPQHF. The chain carries TRBV9 and TRBJ1-5; a possible D gene is TRBD1 (5 bases). Germline V gene data show CDR1 as SGDLS and CDR2 as YYNGEE. This CDR3 is 14 amino acids long. Between the trimmed V and J ends, which lost 3 bases and 0 bases, there was a span of 7 bases.